Shown below are 25 T cell receptor beta chains from a single sample sequenced in a study of blood T cell repertoires in COVID-19. Repertoires were generated with immunoSEQ multiplex PCR, while TCRdb's copy carries only in-frame clones and drops some. The sample contains about 210,000 clones, under 90% of which appear only once. The sample consisted of PBMCs or T cells enriched from blood (not recorded which). The receptors here all came from a woman aged 45 to 65 with acute COVID-19.

The genes are TRBV5-4 and TRBJ1-2; 10 nucleotides match TRBD1. Trimming at V came to 4 bases and at J to 3 bases, leaving 6 bases not matched to a gene. This CDR3 region has 15 residues. Germline V gene lookup returns CDR1 SGHNT and CDR2 YYREEE (reference sequence). DNA for the CDR3: TGTGCCAGCAGCACCTTGACAGGGGGCTACTATGGCTACACCTTC. Residues: CASSTLTGGYYGYTF.

The V gene is TRBV28, the J gene TRBJ1-2, with 8 bases matching TRBD1. The junction had 6 bases not matched to a gene; V was cut back by 6 bases and J by 3 bases. Germline-derived CDR1 and CDR2 are MDHEN and SYDVKM. The CDR3 totals 14 residues. CDR3 region: CASRTGGSHYGYTF. CDR3 bases: TGTGCCAGCAGAACAGGGGGGTCCCACTATGGCTACACCTTC.

The V and J genes are TRBV27 and TRBJ1-6; 7 nucleotides align to TRBD1. The germline gives CDR1 MNHEY, CDR2 SMNVEV (reference sequence). The CDR3 has 15 residues. Losses at the gene ends were 5 bases for V and 10 bases for J; bases not matched to a gene: 11. The CDR3 region is CASSPDRARGSPLHF. Written as DNA, the CDR3 is TGTGCCAGCAGTCCCGACAGGGCCCGGGGCTCACCCCTCCACTTT.

The chain combines TRBV7-9 with TRBJ1-4; D ambiguous. Trimming removed 7 bases at V and 6 bases at J, with 24 bases between. The CDR3 is made up of 17 amino acids. The V gene's germline CDR1 is SEHNR and CDR2 FQNEAQ (reference sequence). The CDR3, as DNA: TGTGCCAGCATCAATTCCCCCGGCAGGCCTTCTCATGAAAAACTGTTTTTT. It codes for CASINSPGRPSHEKLFF.

This clone was picked up one time. The rearrangement links TRBV9 to TRBJ2-3, with TRBD1 identical over 7 bases. Germline CDR1 SGDLS, CDR2 YYNGEE. The J segment lost 2 bases and the V segment lost 4 bases, leaving 10 bases of the junction unmatched. The CDR3 has 16 amino acids. The CDR3 sequence: CASSPTGQIITDTQYF. CDR3 sequence (DNA): TGTGCCAGCAGCCCAACGGGACAGATCATCACAGATACGCAGTATTTT.

For the CDR3, the DNA is TGCGCCAGCAGCTTGCCGACTAGCGGGGGGACGAGCACAGATACGCAGTATTTT. It specifies CASSLPTSGGTSTDTQYF. The J gene is TRBJ2-3, the V gene TRBV5-1; 13 nucleotides line up with TRBD2. The CDR3 consists of 18 residues. Trimming cost V 1 base and J 0 bases; bases outside gene matches: 5. The germline gives CDR1 SGHRS, CDR2 YFSETQ.

The V and J genes are TRBV10-3 and TRBJ1-1; D remains unclear. V was pared by 2 bases and J by 7 bases, with 8 bases between. In germline, CDR1 is ENHRY, CDR2 SYGVKD. The CDR3 sequence is 12 residues long. The DNA of the CDR3 is TGTGCCATCAGTGAGGCCACTCTTGAAGCTTTCTTT. Protein: CAISEATLEAFF.

This sequence joins TRBV15 and TRBJ2-7; TRBD2 matches 11 bases. Trimming removed 3 bases from V and 0 bases from J; junction bases left unmatched: 1. Germline V gene data show CDR1 as LNHNV and CDR2 as YYDKDF (reference sequence). This CDR3 contains 15 residues. CDR3 amino acids: CATSRTSGASYEQYF. CDR3 sequence (DNA): TGTGCCACCAGCAGGACTAGCGGGGCCTCCTACGAGCAGTACTTC.

The count of this clone is one. The genes are TRBV7-9 and TRBJ2-6; 8 bases fit TRBD1. CDR1 SEHNR and CDR2 FQNEAQ come from the germline V gene (reference sequence). The CDR3 runs to 18 residues. Trimming at V came to 1 base and at J to 0 bases, leaving 5 bases not matched to a gene. The CDR3 DNA reads TGTGCCAGCAGCTTAGTTCGACAGGGGTACTCTGGGGCCAACGTCCTGACTTTC. Amino acid sequence: CASSLVRQGYSGANVLTF. The full variable domain, with the rest looked up from reference TRBV7-9 and TRBJ2-6, is DTGVSQNPRHKITKRGQNVTFRCDPISEHNRLYWYRQTLGQGPEFLTYFQNEAQLEKSRLLSDRFSAERPKGSFSTLEIQRTEQGDSAMYLCASSLVRQGYSGANVLTFGAGSRLTVL.

The table lists this clone with a count of one. V usage is TRBV11-3 and J usage is TRBJ2-1; maybe TRBD2 (6 bases). V was clipped by 1 base and J by 9 bases, with 13 bases between them. Germline lookup yields CDR1 SGHNT and CDR2 YENEEA. The CDR3 loop spans 14 amino acids. As DNA, the CDR3 is TGTGCCAGCAGCTTAGCGGGAGACCTCACTGAGCAGTTCTTC. Translated, it gives CASSLAGDLTEQFF.

In DNA form, the CDR3 reads TGTGCCACTCCGGACAGGGTGGTCACCGGGGAGCTGTTTTTT. This encodes CATPDRVVTGELFF. This chain uses TRBV6-5 with TRBJ2-2, with 8 bases identical to TRBD1. V dropped 10 bases and J dropped 4; count of bases not matched to a gene: 8. Looked up from germline, CDR1 is MNHEY and CDR2 is SVGAGI. The CDR3 loop spans 14 amino acids.

This chain links TRBV19 with TRBJ2-1; TRBD1 is a possible D gene (5 bases). CDR3 length equals 17 residues. V lost 5 bases and J 1 base, leaving 18 bases between the germline ends. The germline CDR1 and CDR2 sequences are LNHDA and SQIVND (reference sequence). The CDR3 DNA follows: TGTGCCAGTAGTTCCAAGGGGCCAGTTATTTCCTACAATGAGCAGTTCTTC. Protein sequence: CASSSKGPVISYNEQFF.

The chain employs TRBV14 and TRBJ2-7; 7 bases agree with TRBD1. Germline CDR1 SGHDN, CDR2 FVKESK. This CDR3 spans 14 amino acids. Trimming took 2 bases from V and 1 from J; bases not matched to a gene: 2. CDR3 nucleotide sequence: TGTGCCAGCAGCCAACCGGGACAGTCCTACGAGCAGTACTTC. Its protein is CASSQPGQSYEQYF.

V and J are TRBV7-9 and TRBJ2-5, with D possibly being TRBD1 (6 bases). V lost 4 bases and J lost 7, with 16 bases in between. The CDR3 consists of 14 residues. Germline V lookup: CDR1 SEHNR, CDR2 FQNEAQ (reference sequence). In nucleotides, the CDR3 is TGTGCCAGCAGCTCCGGGACAACCCAAACGACCCAGTACTTC. It is translated as CASSSGTTQTTQYF.

The sample holds one count of this clone. The V call is TRBV10-3, the J call TRBJ2-6; TRBD1 might be the D (5 bases). The CDR3 contains 16 residues. V was trimmed by 3 bases and J by 2 bases, leaving 11 bases between them. CDR1 is ENHRY, CDR2 SYGVKD, per germline. The CDR3 nucleotides are TGTGCCATCAGTGACCAAGGGGCGACTGGGGCCAACGTCCTGACTTTC. Its protein is CAISDQGATGANVLTF.

The chain joins TRBV27 to TRBJ2-7; the match to TRBD2 covers 10 bases. This CDR3 is built from 14 residues. Trimming took 1 base from V and 4 from J; bases not matched to a gene: 1. Germline V gives CDR1 MNHEY, CDR2 SMNVEV (reference sequence). This CDR3 is CASSLYSGRYEQYF. In DNA, the CDR3 is TGTGCCAGCAGTTTATATAGCGGGAGGTACGAGCAGTACTTC.

This rearrangement joins TRBV7-2 to TRBJ2-3, with TRBD2 matching over 10 bases. V shed 1 base and J 4 bases; nucleotides not matched to a gene: 2. In germline, CDR1 is SGHTA, CDR2 FQGNSA. The CDR3 runs 15 residues. The CDR3 is CASSLERGGADTQYF. CDR3 DNA sequence: TGTGCCAGCAGCTTAGAGCGGGGGGGGGCAGATACGCAGTATTTT.

The gene calls are TRBV7-3 and TRBJ2-5; TRBD1 matches 9 bases. Trimming took 5 bases from V and 4 from J; bases not matched to a gene: 5. The CDR3 totals 14 residues. CDR1 is SGHTA and CDR2 is FQGTGA in the germline V gene. CDR3 in DNA: TGTGCCAGCAGCCCGGACAGGGGAGGAGAGACCCAGTACTTC. It translates to CASSPDRGGETQYF.

The chain recombines TRBV6-5 with TRBJ1-5, with D unclear. V lost 2 bases and J 6 bases, leaving 11 bases between the germline ends. The CDR3 covers 14 residues. CDR1 and CDR2 from the germline V gene are MNHEY and SVGAGI. CDR3 sequence reads: CASSYPEDAQPQHF. The CDR3 DNA reads as TGTGCCAGCAGTTACCCGGAGGATGCTCAGCCCCAGCATTTT.

This sequence joins TRBV29-1 and TRBJ1-1, with a weak D call TRBD1 (6 bases). Looked up from germline, CDR1 is SQVTM and CDR2 is ANQGSEA. The germline V and J ends were trimmed by 7 bases and 0 bases, with 12 bases remaining between them. This CDR3 has 13 amino acids. CDR3 DNA: TGCAGCGGTTCGGGACACCTGAACACTGAAGCTTTCTTT. The encoded protein is CSGSGHLNTEAFF. Full variable domain (rest looked up from reference TRBV29-1 and TRBJ1-1): SAVISQKPSRDICQRGTSLTIQCQVDSQVTMMFWYRQQPGQSLTLIATANQGSEATYESGFVIDKFPISRPNLTFSTLTVSNMSPEDSSIYLCSGSGHLNTEAFFGQGTRLTVV.

The chain is built from TRBV7-2 and TRBJ2-7; perhaps TRBD2 as D (6 bases). The V gene lost 2 bases and the J gene lost 6 bases, with 8 bases spanning the gap. The CDR3 extends over 12 amino acids. Germline V gives CDR1 SGHTA, CDR2 FQGNSA. The CDR3 spells CASSLTGVEQYF. The CDR3 coding sequence is TGTGCCAGCAGCTTAACGGGAGTCGAGCAGTACTTC.

The chain joins TRBV15 to TRBJ2-5; tentatively, D is TRBD2 (5 bases). The germline CDR1 and CDR2 sequences are LNHNV and YYDKDF (reference sequence). V gave up 3 bases and J gave up 1 base, with 6 bases separating them. This CDR3 contains 13 residues. CDR3 sequence: CATSRDFQETQYF. In nucleotides, the CDR3 is TGTGCCACCAGCAGGGACTTCCAAGAGACCCAGTACTTC.

V usage is TRBV2 and J usage is TRBJ1-2; 8 bases align to TRBD1. Per germline, CDR1 SNHLY and CDR2 FYNNEI. The CDR3 extends over 13 amino acids. With V trimmed by 6 bases and J by 6 bases, 6 bases remained unmatched. The CDR3 loop is CASSPRGLDGYTF. The CDR3 DNA follows: TGTGCCAGCAGCCCCAGGGGGCTTGATGGCTACACCTTC.

This rearrangement joins TRBV29-1 to TRBJ2-1; 8 positions agree with TRBD2. V dropped 3 bases and J dropped 4; count of bases not matched to a gene: 5. The CDR3 loop spans 14 amino acids. The germline CDR1 and CDR2 sequences are SQVTM and ANQGSEA. The CDR3 here is CSVDPGGRYNEQFF. CDR3 bases: TGCAGCGTTGACCCGGGCGGGAGGTACAATGAGCAGTTCTTC.

V gene TRBV7-2 combines with J gene TRBJ2-5; maybe TRBD2 (5 bases). CDR1 and CDR2 from the germline V gene are SGHTA and FQGNSA. Trimming took 5 bases from V and 2 from J, leaving 18 bases between them. The CDR3 has 16 residues. The CDR3 bases are TGTGCCAGCAGCCCGTCGGGGTGGCAGTTTCAAGAGACCCAGTACTTC. Amino acid sequence: CASSPSGWQFQETQYF. The full variable domain, its missing parts supplied by reference TRBV7-2 and TRBJ2-5, is GAGVSQSPSNKVTEKGKDVELRCDPISGHTALYWYRQSLGQGLEFLIYFQGNSAPDKSGLPSDRFSAERTGGSVSTLTIQRTQQEDSAVYLCASSPSGWQFQETQYFGPGTRLLVL.